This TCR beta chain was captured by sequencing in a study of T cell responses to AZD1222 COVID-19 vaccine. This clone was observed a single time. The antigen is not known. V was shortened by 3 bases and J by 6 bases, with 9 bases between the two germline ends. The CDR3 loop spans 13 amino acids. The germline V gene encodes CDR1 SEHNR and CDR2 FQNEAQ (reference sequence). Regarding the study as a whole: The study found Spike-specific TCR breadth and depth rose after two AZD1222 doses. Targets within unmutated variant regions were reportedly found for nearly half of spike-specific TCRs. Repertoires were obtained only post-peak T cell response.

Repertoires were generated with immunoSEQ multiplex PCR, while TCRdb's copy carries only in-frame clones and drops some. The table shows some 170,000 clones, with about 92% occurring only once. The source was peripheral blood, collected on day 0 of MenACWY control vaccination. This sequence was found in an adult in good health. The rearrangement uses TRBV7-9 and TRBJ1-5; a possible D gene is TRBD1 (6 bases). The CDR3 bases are TGTGCCAGCAGCTTTACAGGGAGTCAGCCCCAGCATTTT. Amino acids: CASSFTGSQPQHF.